A single sample is the source of the 23 T cell receptor beta chains below, sequenced in a study of T cell clonotyping in hematopoietic cell transplantation. TCRdb's copy holds only in-frame clones and misses some; the assay was immunoSEQ multiplex PCR. The table records 9,000 or so clones, approximately 96% of them present only once. The sample here was peripheral blood mononuclear cells, taken 100 days after allogeneic stem cell transplant. These receptors all come from a male patient aged 60 to 75 who had an allogeneic stem cell transplant from a related donor, so the T cells may come from the graft donor. Some clones in this sample may be carry-over from other donors' samples.

V and J are TRBV25-1 and TRBJ2-7, with D tentatively TRBD2 (6 bases). Trimming stripped 8 bases from V and 5 bases from J, with 19 bases between. The germline gives CDR1 MGHDK, CDR2 SYGVNS. This CDR3 region has 14 residues. CDR3 amino acids: CASCNRDCLDEQYF. CDR3 nucleotide sequence: TGTGCCAGCTGCAACCGGGACTGTCTTGACGAGCAGTACTTC.

This chain links TRBV7-2 with TRBJ2-3, with 10 nucleotides matching TRBD2. The ends lost 1 base at V and 0 bases at J; junction bases unmatched: 7. Germline V gives CDR1 SGHTA, CDR2 FQGNSA. This CDR3 is 18 amino acids long. CDR3 loop: CASSLGLSGGRSTDTQYF. The CDR3 region has the DNA TGTGCCAGCAGCTTAGGGCTTAGCGGGGGGCGGAGCACAGATACGCAGTATTTT.

In DNA, the CDR3 is TGTGCCAGCAGCGGCCTTATAGGGGATACGCAGTATTTT. This encodes CASSGLIGDTQYF. The chain links TRBV14 to TRBJ2-3; D is unresolved. The germline V gene has CDR1 SGHDN and CDR2 FVKESK. The length of the CDR3 is 13 residues. V gave up 5 bases and J gave up 6 bases, with 12 bases separating them.

The chain employs TRBV7-2 and TRBJ2-6; D unresolved. CDR3 length equals 15 residues. Trimming took 1 base from V and 4 from J, leaving 8 bases between them. Germline V gene lookup returns CDR1 SGHTA and CDR2 FQGNSA. The CDR3 coding sequence is TGTGCCAGCAGCTTAGTGTCGTTCGGGGCCAACGTCCTGACTTTC. Its protein is CASSLVSFGANVLTF. Full variable domain (rest looked up from reference TRBV7-2 and TRBJ2-6): GAGVSQSPSNKVTEKGKDVELRCDPISGHTALYWYRQSLGQGLEFLIYFQGNSAPDKSGLPSDRFSAERTGGSVSTLTIQRTQQEDSAVYLCASSLVSFGANVLTFGAGSRLTVL.

This sequence joins TRBV5-8 and TRBJ2-7; D might be TRBD2 (6 bases). This CDR3 is 12 amino acids long. Germline V gene sequence: CDR1 SGHTS, CDR2 YDEGEE. Trimming stripped 0 bases from V and 13 bases from J, with 14 bases between. The CDR3 spells CASSLAGVRPYF. In DNA, the CDR3 is TGTGCCAGCAGCTTGGCGGGGGTTCGGCCTTACTTC.

This clone was detected only a few times. The gene calls are TRBV5-4 and TRBJ1-2; D might be TRBD1 (5 bases). The CDR3 is 13 residues long. V gave up 4 bases and J gave up 4 bases, with 11 bases separating them. Looked up from germline, CDR1 is SGHNT and CDR2 is YYREEE (reference sequence). DNA for the CDR3: TGTGCCAGCAGCCCGGGGACCGTCTATGGCTACACCTTC. It encodes CASSPGTVYGYTF.

V usage is TRBV28 and J usage is TRBJ1-6; D is possibly TRBD1 (5 bases). Per the germline V gene, CDR1 is MDHEN and CDR2 is SYDVKM. Trimming left V 6 bases short and J 6 bases short, with 15 bases between. The CDR3 loop spans 15 amino acids. CDR3 DNA: TGTGCCAGCAGCGGATGGGGCAGCCCTAATTCACCCCTCCACTTT. Residues: CASSGWGSPNSPLHF. Full variable domain (rest looked up from reference TRBV28 and TRBJ1-6): DVKVTQSSRYLVKRTGEKVFLECVQDMDHENMFWYRQDPGLGLRLIYFSYDVKMKEKGDIPEGYSVSREKKERFSLILESASTNQTSMYLCASSGWGSPNSPLHFGNGTRLTVT.

The sample holds one count of this clone. V gene TRBV6-6 combines with J gene TRBJ1-1; unclear D gene. The V end lost 6 bases, the J end lost 0 bases, and 5 bases lay between the germline ends. This CDR3 comprises 12 residues. Per the germline V gene, CDR1 is MNHNY and CDR2 is SVGAGI (reference sequence). The CDR3 here is CASSLMNTEAFF. The CDR3 DNA sequence: TGTGCCAGCAGCCTGATGAACACTGAAGCTTTCTTT.

This clone was recorded only once. CDR3 sequence (DNA): TGTGCCAGCAGCGTCCGAGGAGGCTACACCTTC. Translation gives CASSVRGGYTF. The chain uses TRBV28 and TRBJ1-2; D gene ambiguous. V was trimmed by 6 bases and J by 8 bases, leaving 10 bases between them. The CDR3 loop spans 11 amino acids. The germline CDR1 and CDR2 sequences are MDHEN and SYDVKM.

The chain has TRBV19 and TRBJ2-2, with D perhaps matching TRBD1 (5 bases). Germline CDR1 reads LNHDA; CDR2 reads SQIVND (reference sequence). This CDR3 comprises 15 residues. The V end was cut by 2 bases, the J end by 4 bases, with 11 bases between. CDR3 amino acids: CASSISRVLTGELFF. The DNA of the CDR3 is TGTGCCAGTAGTATATCCAGGGTCCTCACCGGGGAGCTGTTTTTT.

The chain uses TRBV5-1 and TRBJ1-3; D uncertain. Germline V gene lookup returns CDR1 SGHRS and CDR2 YFSETQ. The CDR3 has 17 residues. V shed 2 bases and J shed 0 bases, with 15 bases lying between them. CDR3 nucleotides: TGCGCCAGCAGCTTCAGACCGACTTTGAGCTCTGGAAACACCATATATTTT. The encoded protein is CASSFRPTLSSGNTIYF. Combining the CDR3 with reference TRBV5-1 and TRBJ1-3 gives the whole variable domain KAGVTQTPRYLIKTRGQQVTLSCSPISGHRSVSWYQQTPGQGLQFLFEYFSETQRNKGNFPGRFSGRQFSNSRSEMNVSTLELGDSALYLCASSFRPTLSSGNTIYFGEGSWLTVV.

V is TRBV28 and J is TRBJ1-5, with 7 bases fitting TRBD1. J gave up 5 bases and V 6 bases, and 10 bases lay outside the gene matches. Germline V gene lookup returns CDR1 MDHEN and CDR2 SYDVKM. The CDR3 runs to 15 residues. The CDR3 DNA reads TGTGCCAGCAGCACGACAGGGCCCAGCCATCAGCCCCAGCATTTT. It yields the protein CASSTTGPSHQPQHF. Using reference TRBV28 and TRBJ1-5 for the parts outside the CDR3, the full variable domain is DVKVTQSSRYLVKRTGEKVFLECVQDMDHENMFWYRQDPGLGLRLIYFSYDVKMKEKGDIPEGYSVSREKKERFSLILESASTNQTSMYLCASSTTGPSHQPQHFGDGTRLSIL.

The chain carries TRBV19 and TRBJ1-5; D is perhaps TRBD1 (6 bases). This CDR3 region has 14 residues. Germline V CDR1 and CDR2: LNHDA, SQIVND (reference sequence). Trimming stripped 6 bases from V and 4 bases from J, with 13 bases between. The CDR3 nucleotides read TGTGCCAGTAGAGGGGGGGCACGAAATCAGCCCCAGCATTTT. Its translation: CASRGGARNQPQHF.

This clone showed up just once. CDR3 amino acids: CASSWIQSLNYGYTF. DNA of the CDR3: TGTGCCAGCAGTTGGATACAGTCCCTTAACTATGGCTACACCTTC. The gene calls are TRBV6-5 and TRBJ1-2; D not resolved. The V end lost 4 bases, the J end lost 1 base, and 13 bases lay between the germline ends. Per the germline V gene, CDR1 is MNHEY and CDR2 is SVGAGI. The CDR3 contains 15 residues.

V gene TRBV7-9 combines with J gene TRBJ1-2, with a tentative D call TRBD1 (6 bases). Trimming pared 1 base from V and 4 bases from J, leaving 16 bases between. The CDR3 is made up of 16 amino acids. CDR1 is SEHNR, CDR2 FQNEAQ, per germline (reference sequence). The CDR3 DNA sequence: TGTGCCAGCAGCTTAGGGGCCTCAGGGGTTAGCTATGGCTACACCTTC. This sequence encodes CASSLGASGVSYGYTF. Combining the CDR3 with reference TRBV7-9 and TRBJ1-2 gives the whole variable domain DTGVSQNPRHKITKRGQNVTFRCDPISEHNRLYWYRQTLGQGPEFLTYFQNEAQLEKSRLLSDRFSAERPKGSFSTLEIQRTEQGDSAMYLCASSLGASGVSYGYTFGSGTRLTVV.

The chain carries TRBV30 and TRBJ1-5, with a possible D match to TRBD1 (6 bases). Germline V gene sequence: CDR1 GTSNPN, CDR2 SVGIG (reference sequence). CDR3 length: 15 amino acids. V was trimmed by 5 bases and J by 0 bases, leaving 14 bases between them. This CDR3 is CAWGGAANSNQPQHF. The CDR3 region has the DNA TGTGCCTGGGGGGGGGCGGCAAATAGCAATCAGCCCCAGCATTTT.

This chain uses TRBV19 with TRBJ2-7; 7 bases are shared with TRBD1. Per germline, CDR1 LNHDA and CDR2 SQIVND (reference sequence). The CDR3 has 15 amino acids. The V segment lost 7 bases and the J segment 1 base; nucleotides outside the gene matches: 10. This chain's CDR3 is CASNPPGTASYEQYF. Written as DNA, the CDR3 is TGTGCCAGTAACCCTCCCGGGACAGCATCCTACGAGCAGTACTTC.

The chain links TRBV5-1 to TRBJ1-6; D ambiguous. The CDR3 has 15 residues. The V gene lost 3 bases and the J gene lost 6 bases, with 13 bases spanning the gap. CDR1 SGHRS and CDR2 YFSETQ come from the germline V gene. CDR3 sequence reads: CASSSRATANSPLHF. The CDR3 DNA reads as TGCGCCAGCAGCTCAAGGGCCACAGCTAATTCACCCCTCCACTTT.

V usage is TRBV5-8 and J usage is TRBJ1-2; 7 bases match TRBD1. Germline loops: CDR1 SGHTS, CDR2 YDEGEE. This CDR3 contains 14 residues. V lost 4 bases to trimming and J lost 2 bases; unmatched junction nucleotides: 5. CDR3 DNA: TGTGCCAGCAGCCCACAGGGGCCGAACTATGGCTACACCTTC. It translates to CASSPQGPNYGYTF.

The chain has TRBV6-1 and TRBJ2-5; 9 nucleotides match TRBD2. The junction had 3 bases not matched to a gene; V was cut back by 4 bases and J by 3 bases. Germline V lookup: CDR1 MNHNS, CDR2 SASEGT. CDR3 length: 14 amino acids. The CDR3 region is CASSAGLAKETQYF. CDR3 nucleotides: TGTGCCAGCAGTGCCGGACTAGCGAAAGAGACCCAGTACTTC.

DNA of the CDR3: TGTGCCAGCAGCTTAGTGGGACAGATAAATGGCTACACCTTC. Its protein product is CASSLVGQINGYTF. The chain uses TRBV7-9 and TRBJ1-2; 7 nucleotides align to TRBD1. J lost 6 bases, V lost 1 base, and 5 bases had no gene match. The CDR3 has 14 amino acids. Per the germline V gene, CDR1 is SEHNR and CDR2 is FQNEAQ (reference sequence).

The chain recombines TRBV30 with TRBJ1-1; TRBD1 matches 7 bases. V lost 2 bases, J lost 8 bases, and 8 bases stayed unmatched. The germline CDR1 and CDR2 sequences are GTSNPN and SVGIG (reference sequence). The CDR3 loop spans 13 amino acids. The CDR3 DNA reads as TGTGCCTGGAGTTCACAGGGGAGTCGGGAAGCTTTCTTT. Encoded protein: CAWSSQGSREAFF. Variable domain in full (rest from reference TRBV30 and TRBJ1-1): SQTIHQWPATLVQPVGSPLSLECTVEGTSNPNLYWYRQAAGRGLQLLFYSVGIGQISSEVPQNLSASRPQDRQFILSSKKLLLSDSGFYLCAWSSQGSREAFFGQGTRLTVV.

The rearrangement links TRBV6-6 to TRBJ1-2; unclear D gene. CDR1 MNHNY and CDR2 SVGAGI come from the germline V gene (reference sequence). CDR3 size: 15 residues. V lost 0 bases to trimming and J lost 2 bases, with 10 bases between them. CDR3 nucleotide sequence: TGTGCCAGCAGTTACTCAGAGCGGCCGAACTATGGCTACACCTTC. Translated: CASSYSERPNYGYTF.